These 24 T cell receptor beta chains came from one sample sequenced in a study of response to subunit inactivated influenza vaccine. A single record per CDR3 protein comes from TCRdb applying MiXCR to the RT-PCR reads. In the table there are a few hundred thousand distinct CDR3 sequences, 13% to 15% of which are singletons. The sequences come from PBMCs from blood, collected roughly 13 days after vaccination. The source is a man aged 45 to 65 who received an inactivated influenza vaccine.

This chain joins TRBV24-1 and TRBJ2-3, with 7 bases that match TRBD1. The CDR3 is made up of 17 amino acids. CDR1 is KGHDR and CDR2 is SFDVKD in the germline V gene. The V and J ends lost 3 bases and 1 base, in that order; junction bases with no gene match: 9. The DNA for the CDR3 is TGTGCCACCAGTGATCCCGGGACAGTTTTTGGCACAGATACGCAGTATTTT. This encodes CATSDPGTVFGTDTQYF.

This clonotype was seen repeatedly, ten times or more. This rearrangement joins TRBV5-1 to TRBJ2-2, with TRBD2 matching 7 bases. The V gene end was trimmed by 4 bases and the J gene end by 7 bases; junction bases not matched to a gene: 10. Germline CDR1 reads SGHRS; CDR2 reads YFSETQ. This CDR3 comprises 15 residues. The CDR3 sequence: CASSETSRGGGELFF. The CDR3 region has the DNA TGCGCCAGCAGCGAGACTAGCCGGGGAGGCGGGGAGCTGTTTTTT.

This clonotype occurred many times. This chain uses TRBV7-9 with TRBJ1-1, with D possibly TRBD1 on 6 matching bases. The CDR3 length is 16 residues. Trimming removed 5 bases at V and 0 bases at J, with 16 bases between. CDR1 is SEHNR and CDR2 is FQNEAQ in the germline V gene (reference sequence). The CDR3 protein is CASSPPRGSMNTEAFF. DNA for the CDR3: TGTGCCAGCAGCCCCCCGAGGGGGTCCATGAACACTGAAGCTTTCTTT.

The sample holds a few counts of this clonotype. V and J are TRBV20-1 and TRBJ2-7; TRBD1 is a possible D gene (6 bases). The CDR3 runs 12 residues. Deletions cut 3 bases from V and 5 bases from J, with 11 bases between. Germline lookup yields CDR1 DFQATT and CDR2 SNEGSKA (reference sequence). The CDR3 loop is CSAREQGDEQYF. The CDR3 DNA reads TGCAGTGCTAGGGAACAGGGAGACGAGCAGTACTTC.

The gene calls are TRBV24-1 and TRBJ2-5; 9 nucleotides line up with TRBD2. The germline V gene has CDR1 KGHDR and CDR2 SFDVKD. The CDR3 contains 15 residues. The junction had 1 base not matched to a gene; V was cut back by 3 bases and J by 0 bases. The CDR3 reads CATSDSGRYQETQYF. CDR3 DNA sequence: TGTGCCACCAGTGATAGCGGGAGGTACCAAGAGACCCAGTACTTC.

The chain joins TRBV24-1 to TRBJ2-5, with TRBD2 matching 12 bases. V trimming: 4 bases; J trimming: 5 bases; junction bases outside the gene matches: 4. CDR1 is KGHDR and CDR2 is SFDVKD in the germline V gene. The CDR3 is 15 amino acids. The CDR3 loop is CATSETSGSGETQYF. The CDR3 nucleotides read TGTGCCACCAGTGAGACTAGCGGGAGTGGGGAGACCCAGTACTTC.

The gene calls are TRBV3-1 and TRBJ2-1; D possibly corresponds to TRBD2 (5 bases). This CDR3 spans 12 amino acids. In germline, CDR1 is LGHDT, CDR2 YNNKEL (reference sequence). V was shortened by 6 bases and J by 6 bases, with 9 bases between the two germline ends. CDR3 in amino acids: CASSRTSNEQFF. The CDR3, as DNA: TGTGCCAGCAGTCGAACTAGCAATGAGCAGTTCTTC.

The V and J genes are TRBV28 and TRBJ2-7; 9 nucleotides agree with TRBD1. V was pared by 5 bases and J by 1 base, with 6 bases of the junction left unmatched. CDR3 length: 15 amino acids. Per germline, CDR1 MDHEN and CDR2 SYDVKM. The CDR3 DNA reads as TGTGCCAGCAGTGCTCCGGGACAGGGTTCCTACGAGCAGTACTTC. Translation: CASSAPGQGSYEQYF.

J is TRBJ1-5 and V is TRBV12-3 or TRBV12-4, with D perhaps matching TRBD1 (6 bases). The CDR3 extends over 15 amino acids. Trimming cost V 4 bases and J 5 bases, with 15 bases left between them. DNA for the CDR3: TGTGCCAGCAGTTGGGGTTGGGGGGCACATCAGCCCCAGCATTTT. The encoded protein is CASSWGWGAHQPQHF.

This clonotype was recorded a few times. The chain has TRBV19 and TRBJ2-5; D call uncertain. Germline values: CDR1 LNHDA, CDR2 SQIVND (reference sequence). The CDR3 runs 12 residues. The V and J ends lost 3 bases and 1 base respectively, with 3 bases between them. The DNA for the CDR3 is TGTGCCAGTAGTATGCTCCAAGAGACCCAGTACTTC. It translates to CASSMLQETQYF.

At least ten counts were recorded for this clonotype. The chain links TRBV20-1 to TRBJ2-5; 8 bases agree with TRBD2. The V and J ends lost 0 bases and 4 bases, in that order; junction bases with no gene match: 7. Germline V gene sequence: CDR1 DFQATT, CDR2 SNEGSKA (reference sequence). The CDR3 runs 15 residues. The chain's CDR3 is CSARDLGGGTETQYF. CDR3 bases: TGCAGTGCTAGAGATCTCGGGGGGGGGACAGAGACCCAGTACTTC.

The V and J genes are TRBV4-2 and TRBJ2-7, with 12 bases that match TRBD2. CDR1 LGHNA and CDR2 YNFKEQ come from the germline V gene. There are 15 residues in the CDR3. The V segment lost 3 bases and the J segment 5 bases; nucleotides outside the gene matches: 5. The CDR3 region is CASSQTGLAGHEQYF. The CDR3 nucleotides read TGTGCCAGCAGCCAGACAGGACTAGCGGGGCACGAGCAGTACTTC.

This clonotype was observed a handful of times. V is TRBV6-1 and J is TRBJ2-7, with D perhaps matching TRBD1 (6 bases). Trimming took off 5 bases at V and 2 bases at J, with 16 bases between the two ends. CDR3 length: 15 residues. The V gene's germline CDR1 is MNHNS and CDR2 SASEGT. The CDR3 region has the DNA TGTGCCAGCAGTAGCTACAGGGAAAGGACCTACGAGCAGTACTTC. It is translated as CASSSYRERTYEQYF.

The chain combines TRBV10-3 with TRBJ1-2, with 9 bases that match TRBD1. Germline-derived CDR1 and CDR2 are ENHRY and SYGVKD. The CDR3 length is 13 residues. Trimming cost V 10 bases and J 3 bases; bases outside gene matches: 6. The DNA for the CDR3 is TGTGCCACCCTAACAGGGGGCGACTATGGCTACACCTTC. Its translation is CATLTGGDYGYTF.

This clonotype was recorded a few times. This sequence joins TRBV20-1 and TRBJ1-3, with 7 bases lining up with TRBD1. The V gene's germline CDR1 is DFQATT and CDR2 SNEGSKA (reference sequence). The CDR3 runs 14 residues. The V gene end was trimmed by 6 bases and the J gene end by 4 bases; junction bases not matched to a gene: 9. The CDR3 DNA reads TGCAGTGCCCGGGCCGGGACAGAGGGAAACACCATATATTTT. This codes for CSARAGTEGNTIYF.

This chain links TRBV29-1 with TRBJ2-3; D remains unclear. V shed 7 bases and J shed 1 base, with 15 bases lying between them. Germline V gene lookup returns CDR1 SQVTM and CDR2 ANQGSEA. CDR3 length equals 14 residues. CDR3 DNA sequence: TGCAGCGCCACACTACTTCTCGGCACAGATACGCAGTATTTT. Protein sequence: CSATLLLGTDTQYF.

This clonotype has more than one count but fewer than ten. The rearrangement joins TRBV12-3 or TRBV12-4 to TRBJ1-4; 11 bases map to TRBD1. This CDR3 is built from 16 residues. Germline trimming cut 5 bases from V and 3 bases from J; bases unmatched to any gene: 5. The CDR3 sequence: CASSPGQGASNEKLFF. CDR3 coding DNA: TGTGCCAGCAGTCCAGGACAGGGGGCTTCTAATGAAAAACTGTTTTTT.

The chain links TRBV6-1 to TRBJ2-3; D not certain. Trimming removed 6 bases at V and 1 base at J, with 11 bases between. Germline lookup yields CDR1 MNHNS and CDR2 SASEGT. This CDR3 is 14 amino acids long. In nucleotides, the CDR3 is TGTGCCAGCAGGGTTGATCAGGGCACAGATACGCAGTATTTT. This codes for CASRVDQGTDTQYF.

In regard to this clonotype: Possible read error: a much larger clone is one base away. This chain joins TRBV24-1 and TRBJ1-5; perhaps TRBD1 as D (6 bases). This CDR3 contains 14 residues. Germline V lookup: CDR1 KGHDR, CDR2 SFDVKD. This chain's CDR3 is CATSDNRVFQAQHF. DNA of the CDR3: TGTGCCACCAGTGACAACAGGGTTTTTCAGGCCCAGCATTTT.

This clonotype was counted a few times. The chain employs TRBV10-3 and TRBJ2-5, with TRBD2 matching 8 bases. The ends lost 6 bases at V and 4 bases at J; junction bases unmatched: 10. From germline, CDR1 is ENHRY and CDR2 SYGVKD. The CDR3 runs to 15 residues. The CDR3 spells CAIRPAGTRSETQYF. Written as DNA, the CDR3 is TGTGCCATCAGGCCAGCGGGGACTAGATCAGAGACCCAGTACTTC.

At least ten counts were recorded for this clonotype. This chain joins TRBV29-1 and TRBJ2-3; 8 bases map to TRBD2. Germline V gives CDR1 SQVTM, CDR2 ANQGSEA. Trimming cost V 6 bases and J 1 base; bases outside gene matches: 0. CDR3 size: 12 residues. The CDR3 spells CSVGLGTDTQYF. CDR3 bases: TGCAGCGTGGGACTAGGCACAGATACGCAGTATTTT.

The rearrangement joins TRBV28 to TRBJ2-5; D may be TRBD2 (5 bases). Trimming cost V 8 bases and J 4 bases, with 17 bases left between them. The CDR3 is made up of 14 amino acids. Germline CDR1 and CDR2: MDHEN and SYDVKM. The CDR3 sequence is CASRRAGGAETQYF. For the CDR3, the DNA is TGTGCCAGCCGTAGGGCAGGAGGAGCAGAGACCCAGTACTTC.

This clonotype turned up a few times. CDR3: CAWSVLVGNTEAFF. The CDR3 DNA is TGTGCCTGGAGTGTACTCGTGGGGAACACTGAAGCTTTCTTT. The chain combines TRBV30 with TRBJ1-1; D call uncertain. There are 14 residues in the CDR3. The V gene's germline CDR1 is GTSNPN and CDR2 SVGIG (reference sequence). V was pared by 0 bases and J by 1 base, with 9 bases between.

The chain joins TRBV7-9 to TRBJ1-5; D is ambiguous. With 2 bases removed from V and 10 bases from J, the gap between germline ends came to 12 bases. The CDR3 runs 13 residues. CDR1 is SEHNR and CDR2 is FQNEAQ in the germline V gene (reference sequence). The CDR3 nucleotides read TGTGCCAGCAGCTTAACGGCGGGGTATCCCCAGCATTTT. Translation: CASSLTAGYPQHF.